This TCR beta chain was sequenced for a study of control samples from healthy donors and cancer patients. Only one count was recorded for this clone. The method was immunoSEQ multiplex PCR; TCRdb's version includes in-frame clones alone and lacks a portion of them. The data show 65,000 to 95,000 clones, with approximately 90% seen just once and over 5.5% held by the top ten. The CDR3 covers 13 residues. The V gene's germline CDR1 is SQVTM and CDR2 ANQGSEA. V dropped 3 bases and J dropped 1; count of bases not matched to a gene: 2. The receptor was derived from a man aged 50 or older in good health. The chain has TRBV29-1 and TRBJ1-1; 7 nucleotides align to TRBD1. Sequenced sample: blood. This CDR3 is CSVDAGGNTEAFF. The DNA for the CDR3 is TGCAGCGTTGATGCAGGGGGGAACACTGAAGCTTTCTTT.